This TCR beta chain was documented in a study of T-cell memory formation after mild COVID-19. Study-wide findings and caveats: Later expanders leaned CD4+, whereas day 15 to 85 contracting clones were balanced CD4/CD8. In second-wave clones peaking day 37, SARS-CoV-2 specificity remained unconfirmed. Cross-reactive memory seemingly joined, as some responding clones were found in pre-infection memory.

TCRdb fed the 5' RACE reads into MiXCR, producing one record per CDR3 protein. The data hold 170,000 or so distinct CDR3 sequences, with 20% to 25% observed a single time. This clonotype was observed a handful of times. Antigen specificity is unknown. The sequence was collected from an adult woman who had mild COVID-19 (a few samples of this study predate the infection). Cell type and time point are not known. The sample comprised PBMCs or a T cell subset sorted from them (not recorded which).

CDR3 sequence: CASSLVTGTGGIHEQFF. CDR3 nucleotide sequence: TGTGCCAGCAGCTTAGTTACCGGGACAGGGGGTATCCATGAGCAGTTCTTC. The chain uses TRBV7-8 and TRBJ2-1; 11 bases line up with TRBD1. Germline CDR1 reads SGHVS; CDR2 reads FQNEAQ. The CDR3 length is 17 residues. J was trimmed by 8 bases and V by 1 base; bases with no gene match: 10.